A single sample is the source of the 13 T cell receptor beta chains below, sequenced in a study of long-term antiretroviral therapy in people with HIV. Running of the v3.0 immunoSEQ assay took place at survey level. Profiling relied on immunoSEQ multiplex PCR, and the TCRdb table lists in-frame clones only, not all of them. In the table there are over 30,000 clones, over 60% of which are singletons. This sample comprised unsorted PBMCs, obtained 2 years after starting antiretroviral therapy. Receptors were obtained from a woman aged 50 to 60 with HIV.

The V call is TRBV6-5, the J call TRBJ1-2; D possibly corresponds to TRBD1 (6 bases). With 1 base removed from V and 4 bases from J, the gap between germline ends came to 10 bases. The germline gives CDR1 MNHEY, CDR2 SVGAGI. The CDR3 covers 14 residues. The CDR3 is CASSYFRGAYGYTF. The CDR3 DNA is TGTGCCAGCAGTTACTTCAGGGGTGCCTATGGCTACACCTTC.

The chain employs TRBV13 and TRBJ2-3; 12 nucleotides agree with TRBD2. Trimming cost V 2 bases and J 0 bases; bases outside gene matches: 12. The CDR3 sequence is 20 residues long. The germline gives CDR1 PRHDT, CDR2 FYEKMQ (reference sequence). Written as DNA, the CDR3 is TGTGCCAGCAGCTTATTACTAGCGGGGGGTCCAATACCTAGCACAGATACGCAGTATTTT. It encodes CASSLLLAGGPIPSTDTQYF.

V gene TRBV11-3 combines with J gene TRBJ2-2; 11 bases map to TRBD2. V lost 5 bases, J lost 0 bases, and 2 bases stayed unmatched. The CDR3 has 16 amino acids. The germline V gene encodes CDR1 SGHNT and CDR2 YENEEA. The CDR3 sequence: CASSPGLAANTGELFF. DNA for the CDR3: TGTGCCAGCAGCCCGGGACTAGCGGCGAACACCGGGGAGCTGTTTTTT.

The chain couples TRBV28 to TRBJ1-1, with 9 bases lining up with TRBD1. The CDR3 totals 16 residues. Germline V lookup: CDR1 MDHEN, CDR2 SYDVKM. V gave up 5 bases and J gave up 1 base; unmatched junction bases: 8. CDR3 sequence reads: CASSASTGGGNTEAFF. The CDR3 bases are TGTGCCAGCAGTGCATCTACAGGGGGCGGGAACACTGAAGCTTTCTTT.

This sequence joins TRBV7-6 and TRBJ2-3; TRBD1 matches 10 bases. The CDR3 has 14 residues. V dropped 6 bases and J dropped 6; count of bases not matched to a gene: 6. Looked up from germline, CDR1 is SGHVS and CDR2 is FNYEAQ. The chain's CDR3 is CASRSPGQGDTQYF. The CDR3 DNA follows: TGTGCCAGCAGGTCGCCGGGACAGGGGGATACGCAGTATTTT.

This sequence joins TRBV2 and TRBJ2-3; D unclear. V was trimmed by 5 bases and J by 4 bases, leaving 10 bases between them. Per germline, CDR1 SNHLY and CDR2 FYNNEI. The CDR3 has 13 residues. The CDR3 nucleotides read TGTGCCAGCAGTAGGGCCCGGGCAGATACGCAGTATTTT. It specifies CASSRARADTQYF.

V gene TRBV28 combines with J gene TRBJ2-7, with D perhaps matching TRBD2 (6 bases). The CDR3 length is 12 residues. Per germline, CDR1 MDHEN and CDR2 SYDVKM. V lost 6 bases and J 6 bases, leaving 12 bases between the germline ends. CDR3 nucleotide sequence: TGTGCCAGCAGCCAGACTAGGAGCGAGCAGTACTTC. Protein product: CASSQTRSEQYF.

The gene calls are TRBV6-1 and TRBJ1-2, with D hard to call. This CDR3 comprises 12 residues. Germline CDR1 reads MNHNS; CDR2 reads SASEGT. The V gene lost 5 bases and the J gene lost 4 bases, with 8 bases spanning the gap. The CDR3 region has the DNA TGTGCCAGCAGTAAGGATCCCTATGGCTACACCTTC. This gives the protein CASSKDPYGYTF.

The chain carries TRBV7-8 and TRBJ2-5; D is ambiguous. Looked up from germline, CDR1 is SGHVS and CDR2 is FQNEAQ. The CDR3 has 12 amino acids. Trimming took off 2 bases at V and 5 bases at J, with 6 bases between the two ends. The chain's CDR3 is CASSLRVETQYF. CDR3 DNA sequence: TGTGCCAGCAGCTTAAGGGTGGAGACCCAGTACTTC.

The V call is TRBV5-1, the J call TRBJ1-2; 7 bases line up with TRBD1. CDR3 length: 13 amino acids. The germline V gene encodes CDR1 SGHRS and CDR2 YFSETQ. Germline trimming cut 2 bases from V and 8 bases from J; bases unmatched to any gene: 6. In nucleotides, the CDR3 is TGCGCCAGCAGCTTTACAGGGGAGGACGGCTACACCTTC. Translated, it gives CASSFTGEDGYTF.

The chain carries TRBV6-1 and TRBJ1-1; 10 bases match TRBD1. Germline V CDR1 and CDR2: MNHNS, SASEGT. This CDR3 is built from 13 residues. V was pared by 8 bases and J by 8 bases, with 8 bases of the junction left unmatched. The CDR3 is CASWRQGATEAFF. The CDR3 DNA reads TGTGCCAGCTGGAGACAGGGGGCTACGGAAGCTTTCTTT.

V and J are TRBV5-1 and TRBJ1-4; TRBD1 is a possible D gene (6 bases). The CDR3 totals 14 residues. The germline V gene encodes CDR1 SGHRS and CDR2 YFSETQ. V was trimmed by 6 bases and J by 6 bases, leaving 15 bases between them. The CDR3 spells CASKLLQGDEKLFF. The CDR3 DNA sequence: TGCGCCAGCAAGCTACTACAGGGTGATGAAAAACTGTTTTTT.

This clone was found once. This chain joins TRBV11-2 and TRBJ1-2; D might be TRBD1 (5 bases). V lost 0 bases and J 4 bases, leaving 21 bases between the germline ends. Per the germline V gene, CDR1 is SGHAT and CDR2 is FQNNGV. The CDR3 length is 18 residues. CDR3 DNA: TGTGCCAGCAGCTTAGATGGGACGTTAGATCACTGGGGCTATGGCTACACCTTC. Protein: CASSLDGTLDHWGYGYTF.